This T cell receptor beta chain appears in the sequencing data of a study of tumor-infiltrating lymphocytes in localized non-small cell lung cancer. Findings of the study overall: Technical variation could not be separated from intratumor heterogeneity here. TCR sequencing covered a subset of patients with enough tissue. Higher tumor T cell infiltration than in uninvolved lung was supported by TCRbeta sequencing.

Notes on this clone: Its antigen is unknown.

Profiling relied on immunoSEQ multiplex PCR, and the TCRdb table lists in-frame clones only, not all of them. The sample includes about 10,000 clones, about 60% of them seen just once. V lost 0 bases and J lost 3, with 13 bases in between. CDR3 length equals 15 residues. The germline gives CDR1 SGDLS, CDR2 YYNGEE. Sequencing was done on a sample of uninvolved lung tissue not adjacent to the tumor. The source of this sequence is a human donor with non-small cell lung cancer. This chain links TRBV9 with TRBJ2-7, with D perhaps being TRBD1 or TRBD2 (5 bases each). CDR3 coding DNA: TGTGCCAGCAGCGTAGGGTCAGGGAGAGTCTACGAGCAGTACTTC. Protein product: CASSVGSGRVYEQYF.